The T cell receptor beta chain under discussion was sequenced for a study of shared clonotypes between healthy human individuals. Findings of the study overall: Relative to clonotypes present in all four donors, those not shared had lower generation probabilities. When naive CD4 clonotypes were compared across a handful of donors, approximately 5% were shared.

V dropped 2 bases and J dropped 0 bases, with 11 bases sitting between them. CDR1 is SGHDT and CDR2 is YYEEEE in the germline V gene. CDR3 size: 15 residues. This clone has just a few counts. Its antigen is currently unknown. DNA at roughly 0.2 ug, roughly 30,000 T cell genomes, went into sorted-subset replicate PCRs. The assay was immunoSEQ multiplex PCR, and TCRdb's table has in-frame clones only and misses some. The profile shows millions of clones, 85% to 95% of them singletons. The rearrangement links TRBV5-6 to TRBJ1-1; D is undetermined. The source of this sequence is a man younger than 30 in good health. Some clones in this sample may be carry-over from other donors' samples. Sequenced input: naive CD4+ T cells from PBMCs. Subset defined: CD45RA+ positively selected. The CDR3 coding sequence is TGTGCCAGCAGCTTAGAGACGGGGATGAACACTGAAGCTTTCTTT. Translating it yields CASSLETGMNTEAFF.